This T cell receptor beta chain was recorded in a study of vaccination and CD4 T cells after COVID-19. About the research overall: Ranging from 14 to 241, the interval between dose two and post-vaccine sampling had a median of 72 days.

In germline, CDR1 is LGHNA, CDR2 YNFKEQ. The CDR3 contains 14 residues. Trimming removed 5 bases at V and 0 bases at J, with 10 bases between. The study's findings and limits: Median SARS-CoV-2-reactive clonotype numbers went from around 20 to 38; this increase was not significant. Within the convalescent patients, spike mono-reactivity was found in 304 of 307 vaccine-specific clones.

Cultured CD4+ T cell DNA was sequenced using the Oncomine TCR Beta short-read assay. MiXCR, applied by TCRdb to the PCR reads, yields one record per CDR3 protein. The sample contains about 19,000 distinct CDR3 sequences, around two fifths of which appear only once. Regarding treatment: approximately nine-day PBMC culture with coronavirus spike peptide pools or control peptides (ViraFEST assay). Half-medium replacement with fresh IL-2 medium took place on days 3 and 7. With respect to this clonotype: Its antigen is unidentified.

The chain carries TRBV4-2 and TRBJ2-5; D is uncertain. Sequencing input: cultured CD4+ T cells from blood. The sequence was obtained from a human donor with COVID-19. The CDR3 protein is CASSLYTYQETQYF. As DNA, the CDR3 is TGTGCCAGCAGCTTATACACGTACCAAGAGACCCAGTACTTC.